This T cell receptor beta chain was captured in a study of cytomegalovirus exposure and HLA in healthy donors. At the time of sampling, donors were nominally healthy, though unrecorded immune exposures were likely. The junction had 12 bases not matched to a gene; V was cut back by 2 bases and J by 11 bases. Germline-derived CDR1 and CDR2 are SGHTA and FQGNSA. This CDR3 is built from 15 residues. A remark on this clone: What it binds is not known.

In the PCR, 60 Vbeta and 13 Jbeta primers were used. TCRdb's table, derived via immunoSEQ multiplex PCR, lists solely in-frame clones and lacks some. Of 150,000 or so clones listed, 78% are singletons. Notes on the study in general: Earlier analysis yielded a pattern in which most TCR beta V segments were productive about 87% or about 30% of the time.

The genes are TRBV7-2 and TRBJ2-5; TRBD2 aligns across 9 bases. The sequence came from a woman in her fifties or sixties in good health and CMV-seropositive. The sequenced material came from PBMCs. For the CDR3, the DNA is TGTGCCAGCAGCTTAATTCCGACTAGCGGATTAGAGCAGTACTTC. This encodes CASSLIPTSGLEQYF.